This T cell receptor beta chain derives from a study of regulatory T cells in long-lasting Graves disease. Through Arm-PCR of CDR3 regions and iRepertoire HTBI primers, TCR beta libraries were built. Each CDR3 protein is one row after TCRdb ran MiXCR on the multiplex PCR reads. This table has hundreds of thousands of distinct CDR3 sequences, around 15% appearing once. This sample's time point: newly diagnosed GD, antithyroid drugs for less than 3 months. Making the TCR library involved RNA that had been extracted from PBMCs. This clonotype was found many times. This CDR3 contains 16 residues. CDR1 MNHNY and CDR2 SVGAGI come from the germline V gene (reference sequence). Trimming took off 0 bases at V and 5 bases at J, with 17 bases between the two ends. This sample also belongs to another study, concerning T cells in Graves' hyperthyroidism and ophthalmopathy.

The chain employs TRBV6-6 and TRBJ2-7; D not certain. This specimen was peripheral blood mononuclear cells (PBMCs), taken at new diagnosis, from a patient treated with antithyroid drugs. The sequence came from a woman aged 25-40 years with Graves disease. This chain's CDR3 is CASSYSPRSESHEQYF. Here the CDR3 DNA reads TGTGCCAGCAGTTACTCGCCCCGGTCGGAGAGCCACGAGCAGTACTTC.